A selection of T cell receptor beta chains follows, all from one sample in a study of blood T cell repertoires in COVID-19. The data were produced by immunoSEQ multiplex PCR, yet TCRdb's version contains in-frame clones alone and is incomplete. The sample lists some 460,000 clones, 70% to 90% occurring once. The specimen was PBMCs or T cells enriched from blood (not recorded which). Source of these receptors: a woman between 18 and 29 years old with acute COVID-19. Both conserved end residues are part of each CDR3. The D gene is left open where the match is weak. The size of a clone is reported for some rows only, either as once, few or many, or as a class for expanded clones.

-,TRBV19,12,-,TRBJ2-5,TGTGCCAAAAAGGAGACAGAAGAGACCCAGTACTTC,CAKKETEETQYF
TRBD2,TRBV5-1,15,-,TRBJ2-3,TGCGCCAGCAGCTTGAAACTAGCGGGTATAGATACGCAGTATTTT,CASSLKLAGIDTQYF
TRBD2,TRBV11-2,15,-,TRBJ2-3,TGTGCCAGCAGCTTAGCACTAGCGGGCAAAGATACGCAGTATTTT,CASSLALAGKDTQYF
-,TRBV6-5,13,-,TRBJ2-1,TGTGCCAGCCCGCCTAGGTCCTACAATGAGCAGTTCTTC,CASPPRSYNEQFF
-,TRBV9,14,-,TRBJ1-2,TGTGCCAGCAGCGTAGGAACACCCCTTCATGGCTACACCTTC,CASSVGTPLHGYTF
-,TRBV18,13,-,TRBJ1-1,TGTGCCAGCTTAGGGGACTTGAACACTGAAGCTTTCTTT,CASLGDLNTEAFF
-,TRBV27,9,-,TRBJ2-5,TGTGCCAGCACTCGGACCCAGTACTTC,CASTRTQYF
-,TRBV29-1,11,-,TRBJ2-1,TGCAGCGTTGACCAGCGCGGGGAGCAGTTCTTC,CSVDQRGEQFF
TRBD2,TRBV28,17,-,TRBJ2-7,TGTGCCAGCAGTTTATCCCCGCGGCGGGAGAATCGATACGAGCAGTACTTC,CASSLSPRRENRYEQYF
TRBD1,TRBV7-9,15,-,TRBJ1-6,TGTGCCAGCAGTCCCACCGACAGGGGGCCTTCACCCCTCCACTTT,CASSPTDRGPSPLHF
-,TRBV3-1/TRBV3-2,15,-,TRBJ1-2,TGTGCCAGCAGCCAAGGGCGGACAAGTACCTATGGCTACACCTTC,CASSQGRTSTYGYTF
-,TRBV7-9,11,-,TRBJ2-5,TGTGCCAGCAGCCGAGCGGAGACCCAGTACTTC,CASSRAETQYF
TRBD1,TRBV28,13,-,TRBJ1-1,TGTGCCAGCAGTATTAACAGGGGATCTGAAGCTTTCTTT,CASSINRGSEAFF
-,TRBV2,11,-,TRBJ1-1,TGTGCCAGCAGAGGGAGGACTGAAGCTTTCTTT,CASRGRTEAFF
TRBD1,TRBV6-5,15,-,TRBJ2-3,TGTGCCAGCAGGATGCAGGACAGGCCTACAGATACGCAGTATTTT,CASRMQDRPTDTQYF
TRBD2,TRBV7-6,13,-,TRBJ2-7,TGTGCCAGCAGCGCCGGGACTAGCTACGAGCAGTACTTC,CASSAGTSYEQYF
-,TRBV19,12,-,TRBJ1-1,TGTGCCAGTAGTCAGGGAAACACTGAAGCTTTCTTT,CASSQGNTEAFF
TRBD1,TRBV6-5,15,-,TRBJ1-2,TGTGCCAGCAGTTTGCGGACAGGGGGGGACTATGGCTACACCTTC,CASSLRTGGDYGYTF
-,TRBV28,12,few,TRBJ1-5,TGTGCCAGCAGCCCCCCGGGTCTGCCCCAGCATTTT,CASSPPGLPQHF
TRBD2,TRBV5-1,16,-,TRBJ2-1,TGCGCCAGCAGCTTGGCCGGGACTAGCGGGAGTGGGGAGCAGTTCTTC,CASSLAGTSGSGEQFF